This section outlines one T cell receptor (beta chain) sequence together with its context. Its antigen is not identified. Trimming removed 3 bases at V and 5 bases at J, with 8 bases between. The CDR3 runs 12 residues. Germline V lookup: CDR1 SGDLS, CDR2 YYNGEE. This sample was included in a study of OX40 agonist ivuxolimab in advanced cancers. Overall study: The treatment was a fully human IgG2 OX40 agonist, ivuxolimab.

Autoimmune disease history or systemic immunosuppression disqualified patients. Profiling relied on immunoSEQ multiplex PCR, and the TCRdb table lists in-frame clones only, not all of them. The table records tens of thousands of clones, around nine tenths of them present only once. General observations from the study: The antigen specificity of the peripheral T cells (those that were expanded) was not determined. Among some nonresponders, normalized T-cell clonal expansion was also low.

The sequence was obtained from an adult with an advanced solid tumor such as melanoma, head and neck, liver or kidney cancer. The material sequenced was CD4+ or CD8+ T cells sorted from blood, taken in a trial of the OX40 agonist ivuxolimab. This rearrangement joins TRBV9 to TRBJ2-5; D is unresolved. In DNA, the CDR3 is TGTGCCAGCAGCGCCGATCGTGAGACCCAGTACTTC. Translating gives CASSADRETQYF.